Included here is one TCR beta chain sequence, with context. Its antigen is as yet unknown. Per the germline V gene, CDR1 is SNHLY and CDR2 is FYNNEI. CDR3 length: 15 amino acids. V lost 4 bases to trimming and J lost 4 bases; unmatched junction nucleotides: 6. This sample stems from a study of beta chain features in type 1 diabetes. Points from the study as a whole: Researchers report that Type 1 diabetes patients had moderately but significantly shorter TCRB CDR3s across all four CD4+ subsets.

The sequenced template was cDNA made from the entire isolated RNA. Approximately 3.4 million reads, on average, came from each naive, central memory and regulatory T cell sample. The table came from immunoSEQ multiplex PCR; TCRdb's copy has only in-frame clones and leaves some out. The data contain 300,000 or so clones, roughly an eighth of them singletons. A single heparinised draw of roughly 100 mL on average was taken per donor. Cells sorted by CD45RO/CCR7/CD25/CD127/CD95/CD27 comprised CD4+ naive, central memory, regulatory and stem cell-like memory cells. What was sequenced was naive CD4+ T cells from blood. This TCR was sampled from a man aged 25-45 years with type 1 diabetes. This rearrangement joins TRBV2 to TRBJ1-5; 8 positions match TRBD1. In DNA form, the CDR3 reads TGTGCCAGCAGTGTGGCGACAGGGGCAAATCAGCCCCAGCATTTT. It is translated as CASSVATGANQPQHF.